This TCR beta chain stems from a study of PD-L1 blockade in urothelial cancer (dated by TCRdb to about 2017). As for the study more broadly: All patients started therapy around 2014 and received atezolizumab 1,200 mg intravenously every 3 weeks. A median of about 140,000 T cells and 80,000 to 100,000 unique TCRs was obtained from blood samples, and a median clonality of around 0.072 was observed. Durable clinical benefit was achieved by nine patients but not by the remaining 20. Pretreatment tumor samples, along with matched peripheral blood collected serially before and after atezolizumab treatment, underwent TCR sequencing. Durable clinical benefit was defined as a progression-free survival longer than 6 months, and TCR features were additionally tested against progression-free survival and overall survival. Blood samples were analyzed 3 weeks after the start of treatment (second dose) and 6 weeks after the start of treatment. In the same patients, whole exome sequencing and RNA sequencing of pretreatment tumors were performed in addition to TCR sequencing. Pretreatment blood TCR-seq was available for under 35 patients, at least one posttreatment blood collection was obtained for around 25 patients, and tumor TCR-seq was available for around 25 patients. The study, an exploratory multi-omic analysis, examined somatic, immune and clinical correlates of response to PD-L1 blockade with atezolizumab in urothelial cancer. About 85% of the 29 patients were males with bladder-origin urothelial cancer, and 18 of 29 reported a prior smoking history. An ECOG performance status of 0 or 1 was recorded for the patients, and 0 to 3 prior chemotherapy regimens had been received by the patients.

Here is what the overall study found, with its caveats: A pretreatment peripheral blood TCR clonality below the median was linked to improved progression-free and overall survival. Small sample size (n of about 29) and many exploratory analyses mean the results are intended to be hypothesis-generating. At 3 weeks after the start of treatment, tumor-associated TCR clones in peripheral blood had expanded more in patients with durable benefit (n of about 22, p = 0.022).

Worth noting for this clone: Its antigen target is currently unknown. Base quality data are lacking; no much larger clone is found one base away.

CDR1 LGHNA and CDR2 YSLEER are derived from the germline V gene. V is clipped by 0 bases and J by 0 bases, and the sequence between their germline boundaries is 10 bases long. CDR3 length: 16 amino acids, cysteine to phenylalanine. Of all the DNA, just the CDR3 is kept, 48 bases in frame from base 1. A total of roughly 30 patients with locally advanced or metastatic urothelial carcinoma, treated at Memorial Sloan Kettering on a trial protocol, made up the cohort. Peripheral blood mononuclear cells were collected pretreatment and during treatment, at between 1 and 8 total time points per patient. The Qiagen DNeasy Blood extraction kit was used to purify genomic DNA from total PBMCs and tumor samples. PBMCs were collected pretreatment and during treatment, and were isolated and stored as previously described. Synthetic TCR analog templates were spiked into each PCR so that absolute template abundance could be estimated from read counts. The immunoSEQ assay was used to amplify TCRbeta CDR3 regions from genomic DNA with bias-controlled V and J gene primers. Sequencing of rearranged TCRbeta segments was performed at approximately 20X coverage. Processing in the source paper ran as follows. Sequencing errors were corrected by clustering and CDR3s were annotated against IMGT to assign V, D and J genes. Out-of-frame and stop-codon sequences were excluded, and only productive TCRbeta rearrangements were used in downstream analyses. Clonality was computed as one minus Shannon entropy normalized by the log of the number of unique productive sequences. Clones differing between time points or between blood and tumor were identified using Fisher's exact test with Benjamini-Hochberg correction, with an adjusted p below 0.01 applied as the threshold. TCRdb obtained this table from immuneACCESS and retained in-frame rearrangements with V and J assigned. These tables miss some clones; where compared with another copy, unresolved V genes account for less than half of the shortfall, and the remainder is unexplained. For V, J and clone size, that table is used; D and trimming come from the DNA. Within this sample are 85,000 to 90,000 clones, with approximately 90% of them counted one time only. 8% to 9.5% of the sample comes from the top ten.

Sequences were derived from PBMCs, sampled around atezolizumab (anti-PD-L1) treatment. The sequence joins TRBV4-3 to TRBJ2-3; TRBD1 is possibly the D segment (5 matching bases). The TCR was taken from a man in his fifties or sixties with urothelial cancer. The CDR3 region has the sequence CASSQDHTGSTDTQYF. The DNA reads TGCGCCAGCAGCCAAGATCACACAGGAAGCACAGATACGCAGTATTTT.